This entry lists 17 T cell receptor beta chains sequenced from one sample in a study of T cells in Graves' hyperthyroidism and ophthalmopathy. Amplified TCR beta CDR3 regions came from RNA transcripts. HTBI primers were used for first-round RT-PCR of the TCR CDR3. TCRdb re-called the multiplex PCR reads through MiXCR, storing one row per CDR3 protein. The table records hundreds of thousands of distinct CDR3 sequences, 38% of them present only once. Source material: blood. These receptors all come from a man aged 18 to 30 with Graves' hyperthyroidism.

The sample holds a few counts of this clonotype. The CDR3: CAGGNLETQYF. CDR3 coding DNA: TGTGCCGGGGGAAATTTGGAGACCCAGTACTTC. The V call is TRBV6-5, the J call TRBJ2-5; D is perhaps TRBD1 or TRBD2 (5 bases each). The CDR3 is 11 residues long. Germline lookup yields CDR1 MNHEY and CDR2 SVGAGI. V lost 11 bases to trimming and J lost 5 bases, with 12 bases between them.

This clonotype was picked up many times. The chain joins TRBV2 to TRBJ1-4, with 9 positions matching TRBD1. The CDR3 is 13 residues long. V gave up 5 bases and J gave up 7 bases; unmatched junction bases: 2. Germline loops: CDR1 SNHLY, CDR2 FYNNEI. CDR3 region: CASSRTGAEKLFF. The CDR3, as DNA: TGTGCCAGCAGTCGGACAGGGGCTGAAAAACTGTTTTTT. The whole variable domain, remainder taken from reference TRBV2 and TRBJ1-4, is EPEVTQTPSHQVTQMGQEVILRCVPISNHLYFYWYRQILGQKVEFLVSFYNNEISEKSEIFDDQFSVERPDGSNFTLKIRSTKLEDSAMYFCASSRTGAEKLFFGSGTQLSVL.

This clonotype was seen only a few times. The chain combines TRBV29-1 with TRBJ2-7, with a weak D call TRBD2 (6 bases). Germline loops: CDR1 SQVTM, CDR2 ANQGSEA. The CDR3 has 15 residues. Trimming shortened V by 7 bases and J by 2 bases, and 21 bases separated the two germline ends. CDR3 in DNA: TGCAGCGCTTTGAACTCCGGGACTCCCGCCTACGAGCAGTACTTC. This codes for CSALNSGTPAYEQYF.

This clonotype was counted only a few times. CDR3 in amino acids: CSATRGRLREQYF. As DNA, the CDR3 is TGCAGTGCTACCCGGGGGAGACTAAGAGAGCAGTACTTC. The chain carries TRBV20-1 and TRBJ2-7, with TRBD2 as a possible D gene (6 bases). This CDR3 is built from 13 residues. V dropped 4 bases and J dropped 7 bases, with 17 bases sitting between them. CDR1 is DFQATT and CDR2 is SNEGSKA in the germline V gene (reference sequence).

This clonotype was seen many times. The V gene is TRBV12-3 or TRBV12-4, the J gene TRBJ1-5; tentatively, D is TRBD1 (6 bases). V was clipped by 5 bases and J by 7 bases, with 15 bases between them. The CDR3 loop spans 14 amino acids. CDR3 amino acids: CASSATGDGQPQHF. The CDR3, as DNA: TGTGCCAGCAGTGCGACAGGTGATGGGCAGCCCCAGCATTTT.

In this sample, this clonotype turned up once. V and J are TRBV29-1 and TRBJ2-3, with TRBD1 identical over 8 bases. Germline trimming cut 4 bases from V and 4 bases from J; bases unmatched to any gene: 7. CDR1 is SQVTM and CDR2 is ANQGSEA in the germline V gene. The CDR3 loop spans 14 amino acids. In DNA form, the CDR3 reads TGCAGCGTTGTGGCCAGGGGGCGCTCAGATACGCAGTATTTT. Translating it yields CSVVARGRSDTQYF.

This clonotype was seen repeatedly, ten times or more. The chain has TRBV7-9 and TRBJ2-7; the D gene is possibly TRBD1 (5 bases). The CDR3 covers 12 residues. V shed 5 bases and J shed 5 bases, with 10 bases lying between them. Germline CDR1 is SEHNR and CDR2 is FQNEAQ (reference sequence). CDR3 DNA: TGTGCCAGCAGCCCCCAGGGTAACGAGCAGTACTTC. Translating gives CASSPQGNEQYF.

The CDR3 nucleotides read TGTGCCAGCAGCTTAGATAGGGCAGGCCCCTACGAGCAGTACTTC. This encodes CASSLDRAGPYEQYF. The chain recombines TRBV11-2 with TRBJ2-7; D not certain. CDR1 is SGHAT and CDR2 is FQNNGV in the germline V gene. V shed 0 bases and J shed 2 bases, with 11 bases lying between them. The CDR3 is made up of 15 amino acids.

The gene calls are TRBV7-3 and TRBJ2-7; tentatively, D is TRBD1 (7 bases). The CDR3 extends over 14 amino acids. Germline-derived CDR1 and CDR2 are SGHTA and FQGTGA. V dropped 4 bases and J dropped 5 bases, with 15 bases sitting between them. CDR3 region: CASSSTGGGDEQYF. Written as DNA, the CDR3 is TGTGCCAGCAGCTCTACCGGAGGGGGCGACGAGCAGTACTTC.

This clonotype was counted once. This CDR3 is CSLTIRASPGYTF. Written as DNA, the CDR3 is TGCAGTCTAACCATAAGGGCAAGCCCCGGCTACACCTTC. This chain connects TRBV20-1 to TRBJ1-2; D ambiguous. Germline V lookup: CDR1 DFQATT, CDR2 SNEGSKA (reference sequence). There are 13 residues in the CDR3. V dropped 8 bases and J dropped 8 bases, with 21 bases sitting between them.

In nucleotides, the CDR3 is TGTGCCAGCAGCTTAGTTGGGGGGCTTCGTCAAGAGACCCAGTACTTC. Translating it yields CASSLVGGLRQETQYF. The rearrangement joins TRBV7-8 to TRBJ2-5; D is possibly TRBD1 or TRBD2 (6 bases each). Germline V CDR1 and CDR2: SGHVS, FQNEAQ. V was pared by 1 base and J by 2 bases, with 14 bases between. This CDR3 spans 16 amino acids. Full variable domain (rest looked up from reference TRBV7-8 and TRBJ2-5): GAGVSQSPRYKVAKRGQDVALRCDPISGHVSLFWYQQALGQGPEFLTYFQNEAQLDKSGLPSDRFFAERPEGSVSTLKIQRTQQEDSAVYLCASSLVGGLRQETQYFGPGTRLLVL.

This clonotype has ten or more counts. The chain has TRBV13 and TRBJ1-2, with D uncertain. CDR3 length: 13 residues. The V end was cut by 5 bases, the J end by 4 bases, with 11 bases between. Germline V gives CDR1 PRHDT, CDR2 FYEKMQ (reference sequence). The CDR3, as DNA: TGTGCCAGCAGCGAGAGGAGTGTCTATGGCTACACCTTC. Translated, it gives CASSERSVYGYTF.

Turning to this clonotype: Mismatch with germline at one junction end may stem from a read error. The gene calls are TRBV2 and TRBJ2-7; D gene uncertain. This CDR3 contains 12 residues. Germline-derived CDR1 and CDR2 are SNHLY and FYNNEI. The CDR3 nucleotides are TGCGCCAGCAGTGAAACCGCCTACGAGCAGTACTTC. The encoded protein is CASSETAYEQYF.

This clonotype was seen a few times. The rearrangement uses TRBV5-8 and TRBJ2-5; D gene unclear. The V gene lost 0 bases and the J gene lost 3 bases, with 12 bases spanning the gap. The CDR3 extends over 15 amino acids. Germline V gene lookup returns CDR1 SGHTS and CDR2 YDEGEE. This chain's CDR3 is CASSLDIGSEETQYF. In DNA, the CDR3 is TGTGCCAGCAGCTTGGACATAGGCAGCGAAGAGACCCAGTACTTC.

There are many counts of this clonotype. The chain carries TRBV20-1 and TRBJ1-1; D possibly corresponds to TRBD1 (5 bases). Deletions cut 2 bases from V and 0 bases from J, with 10 bases between. This CDR3 contains 14 residues. Germline V CDR1 and CDR2: DFQATT, SNEGSKA (reference sequence). The CDR3 DNA is TGCAGTGCTAGATCGGGACGGATGAACACTGAAGCTTTCTTT. The encoded protein is CSARSGRMNTEAFF.

The gene calls are TRBV4-3 and TRBJ2-2; D is possibly TRBD2 (5 bases). The germline V gene encodes CDR1 LGHNA and CDR2 YSLEER. CDR3 length: 13 amino acids. V lost 1 base and J 7 bases, leaving 7 bases between the germline ends. The CDR3 bases are TGCGCCAGCAGCCAAGTCGGGAACGGGGAGCTGTTTTTT. Translation gives CASSQVGNGELFF.

This clonotype was seen only once. The rearrangement joins TRBV24-1 to TRBJ1-2; D gene ambiguous. CDR3 size: 11 residues. Germline V gene sequence: CDR1 KGHDR, CDR2 SFDVKD. The chain's CDR3 is CARDSGYGYTF. The CDR3 DNA reads TGTGCTAGAGATTCAGGCTATGGCTACACCTTC.